This TCR beta chain was recorded in a study of CD8 T cells in ankylosing spondylitis. Study-wide points: Some of these motif variants have turned up before, in reports on reactive arthritis synovial fluid and blood. Clones linked to the disease showed a CD8+ phenotype. They occurred at relatively low frequencies in peripheral blood. A motif in TCR beta, a set of roughly 8 highly homologous variants, appeared characteristic of ankylosing spondylitis blood.

It was by quantitative 5'-RACE with molecular barcodes that TCR beta libraries were made. TCRdb re-derived calls from the 5' RACE reads in MiXCR, one entry per CDR3 protein. The sample records some 840,000 distinct CDR3 sequences, about 11% being singletons. This clonotype came up a few times. The antigen is not known. The CDR3 runs 16 residues. Germline V gives CDR1 MNHEY, CDR2 SMNVEV (reference sequence). Trimming took 6 bases from V and 0 from J, leaving 18 bases between them. The chain recombines TRBV27 with TRBJ2-7, with unresolved D. The sequence came from a male donor with ankylosing spondylitis. The sequenced material came from blood, either unsorted or a sorted T cell fraction (not recorded which). The DNA for the CDR3 is TGTGCCAGCAGGCGCCCACCTACACCGATCTCCTACGAGCAGTACTTC. It is translated as CASRRPPTPISYEQYF.